This TCR beta chain was documented in a study of T cell changes during pregnancy in multiple sclerosis (dated by TCRdb to about 2019). General notes on the study: The study looked at changes in the T cell repertoire across pregnancy in women with multiple sclerosis.

From V the trimming removes 1 base and from J it removes 1 base, while the gene matches leave 2 bases of the junction unaccounted for. From the germline V gene (reference sequence), CDR1 is LNHNV and CDR2 is YYDKDF. The CDR3 holds 16 amino acids from the cysteine to the phenylalanine. Solely the CDR3 DNA is kept, with 48 bases framed from the first base. A single count supports this clone. Its recognized antigen is unknown. Per-base quality was not reported, and no clone a single base away is much larger than it. The protocol used for the library was the immunoSEQ multiplex PCR assay. Not all clones reach the TCRdb copy of this immuneACCESS table, which keeps in-frame sequences only. Checked studies attribute under half of the gap to unresolved V genes and leave the rest unexplained. Across this sample there are 30,000 to 40,000 clones, with 88% seen only once. The ten largest clonotypes hold less than 9% of the sample.

Sequences were derived from CD8+ T cells from peripheral blood mononuclear cells, sampled in the third trimester of pregnancy. The sequence came from a female donor with multiple sclerosis, enrolled in a pregnancy study. This chain is built from TRBV15 and TRBJ1-4, and 8 bases in between align with TRBD1. The CDR3 protein is CATSRGTGRTNEKLFF. The DNA sequence follows: TGTGCCACCAGCAGAGGGACAGGGAGAACTAATGAAAAACTGTTTTTT.